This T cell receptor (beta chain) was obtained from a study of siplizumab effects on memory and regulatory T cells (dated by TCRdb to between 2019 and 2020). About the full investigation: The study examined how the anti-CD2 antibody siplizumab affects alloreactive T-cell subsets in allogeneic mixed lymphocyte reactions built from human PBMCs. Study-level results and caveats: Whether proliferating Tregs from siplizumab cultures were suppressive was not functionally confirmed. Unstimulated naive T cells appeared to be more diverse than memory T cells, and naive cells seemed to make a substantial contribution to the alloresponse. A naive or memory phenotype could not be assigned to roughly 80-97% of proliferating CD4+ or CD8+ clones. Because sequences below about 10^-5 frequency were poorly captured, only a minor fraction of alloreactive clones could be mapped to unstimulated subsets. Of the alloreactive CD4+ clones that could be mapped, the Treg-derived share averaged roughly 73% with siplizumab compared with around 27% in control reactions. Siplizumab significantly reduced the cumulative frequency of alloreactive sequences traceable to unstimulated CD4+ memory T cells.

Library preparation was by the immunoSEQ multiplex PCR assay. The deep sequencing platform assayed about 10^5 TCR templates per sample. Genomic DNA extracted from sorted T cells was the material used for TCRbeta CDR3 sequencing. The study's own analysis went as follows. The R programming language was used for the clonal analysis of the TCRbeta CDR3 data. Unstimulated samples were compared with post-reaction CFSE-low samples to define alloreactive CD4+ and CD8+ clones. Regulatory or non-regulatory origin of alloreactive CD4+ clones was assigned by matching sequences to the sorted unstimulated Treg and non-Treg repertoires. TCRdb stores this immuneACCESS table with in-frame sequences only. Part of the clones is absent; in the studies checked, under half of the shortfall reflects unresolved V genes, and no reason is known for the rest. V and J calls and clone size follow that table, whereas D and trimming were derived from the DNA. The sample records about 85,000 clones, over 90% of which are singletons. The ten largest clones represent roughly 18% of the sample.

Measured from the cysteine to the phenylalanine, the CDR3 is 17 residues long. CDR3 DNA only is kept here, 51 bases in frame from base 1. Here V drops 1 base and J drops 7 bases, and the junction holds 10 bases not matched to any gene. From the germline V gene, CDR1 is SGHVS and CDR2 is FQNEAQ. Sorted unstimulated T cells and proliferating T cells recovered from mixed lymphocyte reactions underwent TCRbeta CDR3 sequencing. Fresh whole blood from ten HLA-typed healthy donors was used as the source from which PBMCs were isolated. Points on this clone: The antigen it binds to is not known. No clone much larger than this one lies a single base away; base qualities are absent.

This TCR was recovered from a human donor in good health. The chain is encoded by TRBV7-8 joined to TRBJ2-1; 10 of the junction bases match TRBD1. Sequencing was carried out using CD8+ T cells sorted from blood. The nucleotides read TGTGCCAGCAGCTTAGGGGGGGGACAGGGGAGGAAAAATGAGCAGTTCTTC. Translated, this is CASSLGGGQGRKNEQFF.